What follows are 15 T cell receptor beta chains derived from one specimen sequenced in a study of response to subunit inactivated influenza vaccine. A single record per CDR3 protein comes from TCRdb applying MiXCR to the RT-PCR reads. The sample contains about 650,000 distinct CDR3 sequences, less than 20% of which appear only once. Sequences were derived from PBMCs from blood, sampled about 12 days after vaccination. All receptors come from a man aged 45-65 years who received an inactivated influenza vaccine.

This clonotype was counted between two and nine times. The rearrangement joins TRBV4-1 to TRBJ2-4, with a tentative D call TRBD2 (6 bases). This CDR3 comprises 16 residues. Per germline, CDR1 MGHRA and CDR2 YSYEKL. V lost 1 base and J 9 bases, leaving 19 bases between the germline ends. The CDR3 DNA reads as TGCGCCAGCAGCCAAGTAGGGAGGACTGTTTCGGGCATTCAGTACTTC. It translates to CASSQVGRTVSGIQYF.

The genes are TRBV12-3 or TRBV12-4 and TRBJ2-7; no clear D gene. The CDR3 loop spans 15 amino acids. Trimming left V 4 bases short and J 4 bases short, with 17 bases between. The CDR3 loop is CASSSGPPRIYEQYF. CDR3 nucleotides: TGTGCCAGCAGTTCCGGGCCGCCTAGAATTTACGAGCAGTACTTC.

A note on this clonotype: One end of the junction varies from germline; a read error may be responsible. The rearrangement joins TRBV5-1 to TRBJ2-5; 9 bases agree with TRBD1. The germline gives CDR1 SGHRS, CDR2 YFSETQ. This CDR3 comprises 13 residues. The CDR3 nucleotides read TGCGGCAGCAGCCCCGGACAGGGGAAGACCCAGTACTTC. As protein: CGSSPGQGKTQYF.

This clonotype was counted only a few times. The chain carries TRBV9 and TRBJ2-3; D may be TRBD1 (5 bases). The ends were cut back, 3 bases at V and 3 bases at J, with 8 bases in the middle. The V gene's germline CDR1 is SGDLS and CDR2 YYNGEE. The CDR3 runs 13 residues. CDR3 region: CASSAHRTDTQYF. In nucleotides, the CDR3 is TGTGCCAGCAGCGCCCACAGGACAGATACGCAGTATTTT.

The rearrangement links TRBV3-1 to TRBJ2-2, with 11 bases fitting TRBD1. The J segment lost 9 bases and the V segment lost 4 bases, leaving 4 bases of the junction unmatched. CDR1 LGHDT and CDR2 YNNKEL come from the germline V gene (reference sequence). The CDR3 contains 14 residues. CDR3 in amino acids: CASSRGTGGRELFF. The CDR3 nucleotides are TGTGCCAGCAGCCGCGGGACAGGGGGAAGGGAGCTGTTTTTT.

The rearrangement links TRBV7-2 to TRBJ1-6; D gene ambiguous. The CDR3 loop spans 12 amino acids. Germline-derived CDR1 and CDR2 are SGHTA and FQGNSA. V lost 8 bases to trimming and J lost 12 bases, with 14 bases between them. CDR3 amino acids: CASAPSQGPLHF. The CDR3, as DNA: TGTGCCAGCGCCCCAAGTCAAGGACCCCTCCACTTT.

This clonotype occurred a few times. The chain combines TRBV29-1 with TRBJ2-3; D is unresolved. The CDR3 runs to 13 residues. V lost 4 bases, J lost 0 bases, and 8 bases lay in between. Germline V gives CDR1 SQVTM, CDR2 ANQGSEA. CDR3 in DNA: TGCAGCGTTGTTGCGGAAAGCACAGATACGCAGTATTTT. Translating it yields CSVVAESTDTQYF.

V is TRBV6-2 or TRBV6-3 and J is TRBJ2-1; D uncertain. The germline V gene has CDR1 MNHEY and CDR2 SVGEGT. V was clipped by 3 bases and J by 5 bases, with 5 bases between them. The CDR3 loop spans 12 amino acids. CDR3 DNA sequence: TGTGCCAGCAGTTATGATGACAATGAGCAGTTCTTC. Translated, it gives CASSYDDNEQFF.

V is TRBV20-1 and J is TRBJ2-3; a weak D match, TRBD2 (5 bases). Germline values: CDR1 DFQATT, CDR2 SNEGSKA (reference sequence). V gave up 7 bases and J gave up 5 bases, with 22 bases separating them. The CDR3 is 15 amino acids. This CDR3 reads CSVPPGSGLGDTQYF. The CDR3 region has the DNA TGCAGTGTACCCCCGGGATCGGGTCTTGGAGATACGCAGTATTTT.

The gene calls are TRBV24-1 and TRBJ2-1; 9 nucleotides align to TRBD1. The ends lost 3 bases at V and 7 bases at J; junction bases unmatched: 9. The V gene's germline CDR1 is KGHDR and CDR2 SFDVKD. CDR3 length: 16 residues. In nucleotides, the CDR3 is TGTGCCACCAGTGATACGGGACAGGGCCTAATAAATGAGCAGTTCTTC. This translates into CATSDTGQGLINEQFF.

This sequence joins TRBV12-3 or TRBV12-4 and TRBJ1-2, with D possibly TRBD1 on 5 matching bases. Trimming cost V 5 bases and J 8 bases, with 21 bases left between them. The CDR3 spans 15 residues. Here the CDR3 reads CASSPPSGPRGGYTF. The CDR3 DNA reads as TGTGCCAGCAGTCCCCCGTCGGGACCTCGTGGGGGCTACACCTTC.

This clonotype was counted a few times. The chain joins TRBV5-1 to TRBJ1-5, with a weak D call TRBD1 (6 bases). Trimming took 4 bases from V and 7 from J, leaving 15 bases between them. Germline-derived CDR1 and CDR2 are SGHRS and YFSETQ. This CDR3 is 14 amino acids long. The CDR3 DNA reads as TGCGCCAGCAGCAGTTCAGGGGTCGACCAGCCCCAGCATTTT. Its translation is CASSSSGVDQPQHF. The full variable domain, in which reference TRBV5-1 and TRBJ1-5 provide the parts outside the CDR3, is KAGVTQTPRYLIKTRGQQVTLSCSPISGHRSVSWYQQTPGQGLQFLFEYFSETQRNKGNFPGRFSGRQFSNSRSEMNVSTLELGDSALYLCASSSSGVDQPQHFGDGTRLSIL.

The chain has TRBV29-1 and TRBJ1-1, with D maybe TRBD1 (6 bases). From germline, CDR1 is SQVTM and CDR2 ANQGSEA. There are 17 residues in the CDR3. Trimming removed 6 bases at V and 0 bases at J, with 23 bases between. DNA of the CDR3: TGCAGCGTCGCACGGGACACGGAAAACAACATGAACACTGAAGCTTTCTTT. Protein product: CSVARDTENNMNTEAFF.

The CDR3 is CASRVTGSNTGELFF. CDR3 sequence (DNA): TGTGCCAGCAGAGTGACAGGGTCAAACACCGGGGAGCTGTTTTTT. This chain joins TRBV11-2 and TRBJ2-2, with 7 bases matching TRBD1. Germline V gives CDR1 SGHAT, CDR2 FQNNGV. After removal of 6 bases from V and 2 bases from J, the junction contained 6 bases not matched to a gene. This CDR3 comprises 15 residues. Complete variable domain (other parts from reference TRBV11-2 and TRBJ2-2): EAGVAQSPRYKIIEKRQSVAFWCNPISGHATLYWYQQILGQGPKLLIQFQNNGVVDDSQLPKDRFSAERLKGVDSTLKIQPAKLEDSAVYLCASRVTGSNTGELFFGEGSRLTVL.

The table lists this clonotype with a few counts. V usage is TRBV7-9 and J usage is TRBJ2-1, with TRBD2 matching over 8 bases. This CDR3 has 14 amino acids. The germline V gene has CDR1 SEHNR and CDR2 FQNEAQ (reference sequence). V shed 1 base and J 13 bases; nucleotides not matched to a gene: 9. The CDR3 sequence: CASSLGASGWLQFF. CDR3 sequence (DNA): TGTGCCAGCAGCTTAGGAGCTAGCGGGTGGCTACAGTTCTTC.